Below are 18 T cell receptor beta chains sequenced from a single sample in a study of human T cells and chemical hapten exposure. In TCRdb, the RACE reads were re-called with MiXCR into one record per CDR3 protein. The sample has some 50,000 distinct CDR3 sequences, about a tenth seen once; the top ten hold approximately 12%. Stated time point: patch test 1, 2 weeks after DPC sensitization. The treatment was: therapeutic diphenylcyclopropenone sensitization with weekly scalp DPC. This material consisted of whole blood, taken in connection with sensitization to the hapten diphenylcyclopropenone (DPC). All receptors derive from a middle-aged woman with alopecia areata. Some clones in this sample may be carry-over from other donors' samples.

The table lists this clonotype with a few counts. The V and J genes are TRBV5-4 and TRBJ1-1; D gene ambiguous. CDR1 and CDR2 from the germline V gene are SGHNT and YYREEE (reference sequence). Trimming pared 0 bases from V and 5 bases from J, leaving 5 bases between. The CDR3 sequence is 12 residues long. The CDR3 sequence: CASSLEETEAFF. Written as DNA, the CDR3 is TGTGCCAGCAGCTTGGAGGAAACTGAAGCTTTCTTT.

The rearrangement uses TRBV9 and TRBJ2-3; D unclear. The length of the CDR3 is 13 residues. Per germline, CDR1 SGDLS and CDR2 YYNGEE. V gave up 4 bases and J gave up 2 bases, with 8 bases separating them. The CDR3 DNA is TGTGCCAGCAGCCCATCAACCACAGATACGCAGTATTTT. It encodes CASSPSTTDTQYF.

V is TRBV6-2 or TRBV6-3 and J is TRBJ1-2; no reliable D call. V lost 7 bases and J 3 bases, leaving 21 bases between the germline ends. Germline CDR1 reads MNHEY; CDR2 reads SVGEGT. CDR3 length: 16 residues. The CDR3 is CASTSPVAVKYYGYTF. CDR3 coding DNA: TGTGCCAGCACTTCACCGGTGGCAGTCAAGTACTATGGCTACACCTTC.

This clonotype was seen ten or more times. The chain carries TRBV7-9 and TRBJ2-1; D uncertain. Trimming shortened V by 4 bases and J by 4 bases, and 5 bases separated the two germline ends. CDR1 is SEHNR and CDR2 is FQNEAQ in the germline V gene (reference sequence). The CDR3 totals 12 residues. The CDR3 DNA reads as TGTGCCAGCAGCTCCTTATACAATGAGCAGTTCTTC. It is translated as CASSSLYNEQFF.

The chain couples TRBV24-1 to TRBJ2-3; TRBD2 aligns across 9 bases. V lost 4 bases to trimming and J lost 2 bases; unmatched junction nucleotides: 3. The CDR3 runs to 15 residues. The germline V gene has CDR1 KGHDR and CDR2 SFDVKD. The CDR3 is CATSETSGYTDTQYF. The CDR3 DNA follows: TGTGCCACCAGTGAGACTAGCGGATACACAGATACGCAGTATTTT.

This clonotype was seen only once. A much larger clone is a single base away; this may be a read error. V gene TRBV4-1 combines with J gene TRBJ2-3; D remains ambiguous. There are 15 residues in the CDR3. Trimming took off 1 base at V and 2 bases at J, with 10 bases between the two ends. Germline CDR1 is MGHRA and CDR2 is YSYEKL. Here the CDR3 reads CASSQVGINTDTQYF. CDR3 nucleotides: TGCGCCAGCAGCCAAGTAGGGATTAACACAGATACGCAGTATTTT.

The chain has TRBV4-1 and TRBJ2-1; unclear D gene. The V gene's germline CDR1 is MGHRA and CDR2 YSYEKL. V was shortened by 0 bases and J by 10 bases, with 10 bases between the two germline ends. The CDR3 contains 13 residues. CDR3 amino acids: CASSQDRPAEQFF. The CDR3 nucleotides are TGCGCCAGCAGCCAAGATCGCCCGGCGGAGCAGTTCTTC.

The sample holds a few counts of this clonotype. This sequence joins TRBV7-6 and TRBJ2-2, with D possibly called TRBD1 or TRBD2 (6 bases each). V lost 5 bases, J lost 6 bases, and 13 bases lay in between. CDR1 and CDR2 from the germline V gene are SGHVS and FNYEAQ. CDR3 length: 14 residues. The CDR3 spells CASSPHGGSGELFF. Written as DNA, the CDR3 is TGTGCCAGCAGCCCGCACGGGGGCTCCGGGGAGCTGTTTTTT.

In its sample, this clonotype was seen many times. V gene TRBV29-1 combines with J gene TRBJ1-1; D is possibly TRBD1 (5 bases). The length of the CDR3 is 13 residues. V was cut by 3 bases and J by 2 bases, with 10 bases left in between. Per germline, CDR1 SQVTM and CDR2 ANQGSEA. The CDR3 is CSVEGQANTEAFF. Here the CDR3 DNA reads TGCAGCGTTGAGGGGCAGGCAAACACTGAAGCTTTCTTT.

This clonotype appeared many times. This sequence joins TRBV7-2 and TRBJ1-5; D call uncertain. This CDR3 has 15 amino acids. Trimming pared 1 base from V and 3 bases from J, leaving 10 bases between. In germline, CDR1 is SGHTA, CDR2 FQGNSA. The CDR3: CASSLDGWPNQPQHF. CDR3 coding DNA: TGTGCCAGCAGCTTAGACGGATGGCCCAATCAGCCCCAGCATTTT.

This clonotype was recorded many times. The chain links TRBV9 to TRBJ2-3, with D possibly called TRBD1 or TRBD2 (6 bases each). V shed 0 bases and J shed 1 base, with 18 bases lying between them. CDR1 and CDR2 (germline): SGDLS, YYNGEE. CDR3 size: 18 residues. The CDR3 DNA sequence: TGTGCCAGCAGCGTAGCCCGGGGGCTAGCATGGGGCACAGATACGCAGTATTTT. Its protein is CASSVARGLAWGTDTQYF.

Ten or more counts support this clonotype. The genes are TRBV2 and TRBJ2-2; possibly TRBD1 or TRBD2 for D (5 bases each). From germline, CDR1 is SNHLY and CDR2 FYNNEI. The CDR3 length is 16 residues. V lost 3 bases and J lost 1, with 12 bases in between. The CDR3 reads CASSEGDSLNTGELFF. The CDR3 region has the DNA TGTGCCAGCAGTGAGGGGGATTCTTTGAACACCGGGGAGCTGTTTTTT.

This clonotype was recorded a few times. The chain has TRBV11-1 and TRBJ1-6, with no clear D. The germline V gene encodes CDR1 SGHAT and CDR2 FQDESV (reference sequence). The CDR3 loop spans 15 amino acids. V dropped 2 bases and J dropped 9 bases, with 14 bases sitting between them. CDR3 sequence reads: CASSLSGGSGSPLHF. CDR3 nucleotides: TGTGCCAGCAGCTTATCTGGAGGGTCCGGTTCACCCCTCCACTTT.

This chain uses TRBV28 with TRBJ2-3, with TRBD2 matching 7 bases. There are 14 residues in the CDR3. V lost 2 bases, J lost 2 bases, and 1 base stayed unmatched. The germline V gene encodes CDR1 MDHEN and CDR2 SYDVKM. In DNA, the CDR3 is TGTGCCAGCAGTTTAACTAGCGCCACAGATACGCAGTATTTT. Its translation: CASSLTSATDTQYF. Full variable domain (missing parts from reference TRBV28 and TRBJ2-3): DVKVTQSSRYLVKRTGEKVFLECVQDMDHENMFWYRQDPGLGLRLIYFSYDVKMKEKGDIPEGYSVSREKKERFSLILESASTNQTSMYLCASSLTSATDTQYFGPGTRLTVL.

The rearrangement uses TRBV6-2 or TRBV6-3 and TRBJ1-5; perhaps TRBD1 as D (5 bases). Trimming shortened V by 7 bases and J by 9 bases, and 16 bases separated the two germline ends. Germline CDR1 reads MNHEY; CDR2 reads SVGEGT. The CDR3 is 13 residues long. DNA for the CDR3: TGTGCCAGCACCTGGCGGGATGGGGGGCCCCAGCATTTT. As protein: CASTWRDGGPQHF.

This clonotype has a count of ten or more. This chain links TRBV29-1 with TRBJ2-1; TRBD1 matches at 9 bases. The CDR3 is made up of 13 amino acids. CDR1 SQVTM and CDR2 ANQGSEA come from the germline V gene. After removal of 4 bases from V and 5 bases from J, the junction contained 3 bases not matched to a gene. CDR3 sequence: CSVVGTGNNEQFF. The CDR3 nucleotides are TGCAGCGTTGTAGGGACAGGGAACAATGAGCAGTTCTTC.

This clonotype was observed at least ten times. The CDR3 loop reads CASSLRHGVSGNTIYF. The CDR3 nucleotides read TGTGCCAGCAGTTTGCGGCACGGTGTCTCTGGAAACACCATATATTTT. The chain uses TRBV28 and TRBJ1-3; D uncertain. Germline V CDR1 and CDR2: MDHEN, SYDVKM. Trimming left V 3 bases short and J 0 bases short, with 12 bases between. This CDR3 region has 16 residues.

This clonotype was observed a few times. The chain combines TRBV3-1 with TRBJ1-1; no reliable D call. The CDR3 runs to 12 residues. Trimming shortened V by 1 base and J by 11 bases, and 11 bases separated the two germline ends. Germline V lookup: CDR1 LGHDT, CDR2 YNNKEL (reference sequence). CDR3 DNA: TGTGCCAGCAGCCAAGGGCCCGGCGACGCTTTCTTT. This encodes CASSQGPGDAFF.